The clone carrying this T cell receptor (beta chain) was observed once. Its cognate antigen is unknown. This specimen belongs to a study of cytomegalovirus exposure and HLA in healthy donors. Study-level information: One earlier analysis, a look at 150 million to 200 million T cells, found some 110 million unique TCR beta sequences. Study-wide points: CMV serostatus stood as the only immune exposure information on hand. Upon later analysis, HLA-associated TCR beta chains proved more clonally expanded than other, equally common chains. Differences between HLA loci emerged in a later analysis of TCR association rates, with DRB1 most and HLA-C fewest.

Germline assignment: CDR1 SGHAT and CDR2 FQDESV (reference sequence). This CDR3 has 16 residues. The V segment lost 2 bases and the J segment 4 bases; nucleotides outside the gene matches: 9. The PCR contained 60 Vbeta and 13 Jbeta primers. Only in-frame clones appear in the TCRdb table, and some are missing; sequencing was by immunoSEQ multiplex PCR. The table records roughly 150,000 clones, 80% of them present only once. The sequenced material came from PBMCs. The receptor comes from a woman aged 40-49 years in good health and CMV-seronegative. This sequence joins TRBV11-1 and TRBJ2-7; 9 nucleotides match TRBD1. The chain's CDR3 is CASSLTSGTGNYEQYF. CDR3 nucleotides: TGTGCCAGCAGCTTAACATCCGGGACAGGGAATTACGAGCAGTACTTC.